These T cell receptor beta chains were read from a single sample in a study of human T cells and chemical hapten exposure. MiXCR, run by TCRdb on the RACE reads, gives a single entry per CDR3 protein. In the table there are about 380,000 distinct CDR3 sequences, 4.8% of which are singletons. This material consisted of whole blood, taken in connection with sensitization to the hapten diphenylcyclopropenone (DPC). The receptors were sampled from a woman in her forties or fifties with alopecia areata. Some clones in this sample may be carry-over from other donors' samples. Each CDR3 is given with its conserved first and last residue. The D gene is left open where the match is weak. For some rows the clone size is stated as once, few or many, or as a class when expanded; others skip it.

CDR3 protein: CASSSSGTHYGYTF
CDR3 DNA: TGTGCCAGCAGTTCATCCGGGACGCACTATGGCTACACCTTC
J gene: TRBJ1-2
V gene: TRBV25-1
clone size: few
D gene: NA

CDR3 protein: CASSFSAPSGGYNEQFF
CDR3 DNA: TGTGCCAGCAGCTTCTCCGCCCCAAGCGGAGGATACAATGAGCAGTTCTTC
J gene: TRBJ2-1
V gene: TRBV7-3
clone size: NA
D gene: NA

CDR3 protein: CASSPLDTSTDTQYF
CDR3 DNA: TGCGCCAGCAGCCCCTTGGACACTAGCACAGATACGCAGTATTTT
J gene: TRBJ2-3
V gene: TRBV5-1
clone size: many
D gene: NA

CDR3 protein: CSASTSGFSYNEQFF
CDR3 DNA: TGCAGTGCTTCGACTAGCGGGTTCTCCTACAATGAGCAGTTCTTC
J gene: TRBJ2-1
V gene: TRBV20-1
clone size: NA
D gene: TRBD2

CDR3 protein: CASSSSTVWYGYTF
CDR3 DNA: TGTGCCAGCAGCTCCTCGACTGTGTGGTATGGCTACACCTTC
J gene: TRBJ1-2
V gene: TRBV5-4
clone size: many
D gene: NA

CDR3 protein: CATSLYPSYEQNF
CDR3 DNA: TGTGCCACCAGTTTATATCCCTCCTACGAGCAGAACTTC
J gene: TRBJ2-7
V gene: TRBV27
clone size: NA
D gene: NA

CDR3 protein: CSAFRLDTGELFF
CDR3 DNA: TGCAGCGCCTTTCGGCTTGACACCGGGGAGCTGTTTTTT
J gene: TRBJ2-2
V gene: TRBV29-1
clone size: many
D gene: NA

CDR3 protein: CSVESLNTEAFF
CDR3 DNA: TGCAGCGTTGAATCCCTGAACACTGAAGCTTTCTTT
J gene: TRBJ1-1
V gene: TRBV29-1
clone size: few
D gene: NA

CDR3 protein: CASSELSGGYYNEQFF
CDR3 DNA: TGTGCCAGCAGTGAACTAAGCGGGGGGTACTACAATGAGCAGTTCTTC
J gene: TRBJ2-1
V gene: TRBV6-1
clone size: many
D gene: TRBD2

CDR3 protein: CASTSGQGVSGYTF
CDR3 DNA: TGTGCCAGCACGTCGGGACAGGGAGTAAGTGGCTACACCTTC
J gene: TRBJ1-2
V gene: TRBV6-5
clone size: many
D gene: TRBD1

CDR3 protein: CASSQEDRRPSTDTQYF
CDR3 DNA: TGCGCCAGCAGCCAAGAAGACCGACGGCCGAGCACAGATACGCAGTATTTT
J gene: TRBJ2-3
V gene: TRBV4-1
clone size: NA
D gene: NA

CDR3 protein: CASRLGERGWDQETQYF
CDR3 DNA: TGTGCAAGTCGCTTAGGCGAGCGGGGATGGGACCAAGAGACCCAGTACTTC
J gene: TRBJ2-5
V gene: TRBV12-2
clone size: many
D gene: NA

CDR3 protein: CASSSGGQSYGYTF
CDR3 DNA: TGTGCCAGCAGCTCTGGGGGACAAAGCTATGGCTACACCTTC
J gene: TRBJ1-2
V gene: TRBV27
clone size: many
D gene: NA

CDR3 protein: CASSFSGGRETQYF
CDR3 DNA: TGTGCCAGCAGCTTCTCCGGGGGGAGAGAGACCCAGTACTTC
J gene: TRBJ2-5
V gene: TRBV7-9
clone size: many
D gene: TRBD2

CDR3 protein: CASSSPGGFTDTQYF
CDR3 DNA: TGTGCCAGCAGTTCCCCAGGGGGCTTCACAGATACGCAGTATTTT
J gene: TRBJ2-3
V gene: TRBV6-5
clone size: many
D gene: TRBD1

CDR3 protein: CASSLSRQGLYEQYF
CDR3 DNA: TGTGCCAGCAGTTTATCCCGACAGGGTCTCTACGAGCAGTACTTC
J gene: TRBJ2-7
V gene: TRBV28
clone size: NA
D gene: TRBD1